One T cell receptor (beta chain) is described in this entry. The length of the CDR3 is 14 residues. From germline, CDR1 is WSHSY and CDR2 SAAADI. J was trimmed by 9 bases and V by 0 bases; bases with no gene match: 8. These data belong to a study of blood T cell repertoires in COVID-19. Study-level background: In each case, the material was cDNA or gDNA derived from T cells, B-cell-depleted T cells, or PBMCs.

Assay: immunoSEQ multiplex PCR; the TCRdb copy retains only in-frame clones and omits some. The data hold approximately 92,000 clones, with 86% observed a single time. This receptor was identified in a woman aged 55 to 70 in a cohort sampled during active or convalescent COVID-19. The V and J genes are TRBV10-2 and TRBJ2-7, with TRBD1 matching over 7 bases. Material for sequencing was peripheral blood. CDR3 loop: CASSESVTGFAQYF. CDR3 nucleotides: TGCGCCAGCAGTGAGTCGGTGACAGGGTTTGCGCAGTACTTC.